The entry below describes one T cell receptor beta chain. The antigen remains unidentified. Germline V lookup: CDR1 GTSNPN, CDR2 SVGIG (reference sequence). V was cut by 8 bases and J by 5 bases, with 16 bases left in between. The CDR3 runs 13 residues. The entry originates in a study of cytomegalovirus exposure and HLA in healthy donors. Overall study context: HLA-typed donors were the source of about 81 million unique TCRs held in an early data release.

Study results and limitations: It was assumed in the presence/absence analyses that sequencing depth was roughly uniform across donors. The classifier was said to identify cytomegalovirus status with high specificity and sensitivity. Later on, a genetic analysis was performed. It linked a missense variant in DCLRE1C with V- and J-gene trimming of TCR beta.

The PCR employed 60 Vbeta primers together with 13 Jbeta primers. Some clones are missing from TCRdb's copy, which holds only in-frame ones; the method was immunoSEQ multiplex PCR. This sample yields 150,000 to 200,000 clones, of which almost 85% are seen a single time; about 2.5% belongs to the top ten. Sequencing was carried out using PBMCs. The TCR sequence derives from a woman between 45 and 60 years old in good health and CMV-seronegative. The chain recombines TRBV30 with TRBJ1-3; tentatively, D is TRBD1 (5 bases). In DNA, the CDR3 is TGTGCCGGTTTCAGGGAATTACGAAACACCATATATTTT. It specifies CAGFRELRNTIYF.